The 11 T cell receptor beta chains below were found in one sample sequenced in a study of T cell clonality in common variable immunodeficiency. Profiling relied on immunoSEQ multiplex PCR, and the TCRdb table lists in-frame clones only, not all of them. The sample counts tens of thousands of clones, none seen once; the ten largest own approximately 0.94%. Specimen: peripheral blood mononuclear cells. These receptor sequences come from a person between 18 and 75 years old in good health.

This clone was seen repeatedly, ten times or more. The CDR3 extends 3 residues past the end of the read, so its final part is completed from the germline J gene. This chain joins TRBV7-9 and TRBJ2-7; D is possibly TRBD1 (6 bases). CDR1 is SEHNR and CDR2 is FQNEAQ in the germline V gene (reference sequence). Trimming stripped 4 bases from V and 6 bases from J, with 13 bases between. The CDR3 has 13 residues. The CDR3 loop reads CASSSPGDGEQYF. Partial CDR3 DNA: TGTGCCAGCAGCTCCCCAGGGGACGGCGAG.

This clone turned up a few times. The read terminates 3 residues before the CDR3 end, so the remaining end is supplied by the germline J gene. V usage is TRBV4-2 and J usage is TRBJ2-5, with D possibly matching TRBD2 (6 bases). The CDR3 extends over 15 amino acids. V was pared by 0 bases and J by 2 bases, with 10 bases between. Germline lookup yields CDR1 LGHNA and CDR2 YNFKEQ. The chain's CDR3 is CASSQDGGVQETQYF. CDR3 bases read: TGTGCCAGCAGCCAAGACGGGGGAGTACAAGAGACC.

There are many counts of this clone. Incomplete CDR3 DNA: TGTGCCATCAGAAGGACTAGCGGGAACACCGGGGAG. The encoded protein is CAIRRTSGNTGE. The full-length CDR3 reads as CAIRRTSGNTGELFF. The rearrangement links TRBV10-3 to TRBJ2-2; 10 nucleotides line up with TRBD2. Read coverage stops 3 residues before the CDR3 terminus; the germline J gene supplies the remainder. Germline V CDR1 and CDR2: ENHRY, SYGVKD. CDR3 size: 15 residues. J lost 1 base, V lost 6 bases, and 2 bases had no gene match.

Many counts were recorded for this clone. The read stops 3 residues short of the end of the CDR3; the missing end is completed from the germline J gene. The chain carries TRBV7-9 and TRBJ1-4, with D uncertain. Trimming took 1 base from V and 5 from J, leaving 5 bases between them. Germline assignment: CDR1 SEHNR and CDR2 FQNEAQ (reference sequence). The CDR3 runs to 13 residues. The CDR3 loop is CASSLEVNEKLFF. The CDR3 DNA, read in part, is TGTGCCAGCAGCTTAGAGGTGAATGAAAAA. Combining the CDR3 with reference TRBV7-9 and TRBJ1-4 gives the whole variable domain DTGVSQNPRHKITKRGQNVTFRCDPISEHNRLYWYRQTLGQGPEFLTYFQNEAQLEKSRLLSDRFSAERPKGSFSTLEIQRTEQGDSAMYLCASSLEVNEKLFFGSGTQLSVL.

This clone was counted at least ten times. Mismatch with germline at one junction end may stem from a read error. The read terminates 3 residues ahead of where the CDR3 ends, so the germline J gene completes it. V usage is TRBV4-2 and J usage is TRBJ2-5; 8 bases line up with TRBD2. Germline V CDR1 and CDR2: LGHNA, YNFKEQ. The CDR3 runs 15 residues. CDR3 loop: CASSPRLAGSKTQYF. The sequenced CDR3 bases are TGCGCCAGCAGCCCGAGGCTAGCGGGTTCGAAGACC.

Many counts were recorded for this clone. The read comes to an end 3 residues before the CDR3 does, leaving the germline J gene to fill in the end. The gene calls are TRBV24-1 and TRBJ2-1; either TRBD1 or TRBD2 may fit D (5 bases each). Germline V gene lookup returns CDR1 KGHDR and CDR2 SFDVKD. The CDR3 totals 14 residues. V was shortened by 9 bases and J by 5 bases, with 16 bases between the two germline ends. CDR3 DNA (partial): TGTGCCACCTCGGACACGAGGGCCCACAATGAG. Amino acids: CATSDTRAHNE. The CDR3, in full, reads CATSDTRAHNEQFF.

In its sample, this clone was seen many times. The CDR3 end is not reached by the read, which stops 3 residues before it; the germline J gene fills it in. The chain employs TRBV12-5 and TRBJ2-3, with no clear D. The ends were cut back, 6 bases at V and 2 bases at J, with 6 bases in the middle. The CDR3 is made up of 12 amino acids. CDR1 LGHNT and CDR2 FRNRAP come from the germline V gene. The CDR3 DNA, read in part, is TGTGCTAGTGGAATCTTCACAGATACG. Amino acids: CASGIFTDT. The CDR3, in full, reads CASGIFTDTQYF.

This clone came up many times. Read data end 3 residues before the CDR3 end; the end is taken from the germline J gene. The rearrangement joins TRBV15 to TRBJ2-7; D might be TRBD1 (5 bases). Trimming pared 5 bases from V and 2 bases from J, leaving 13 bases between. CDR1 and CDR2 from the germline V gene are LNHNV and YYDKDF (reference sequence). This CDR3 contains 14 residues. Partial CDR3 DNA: TGTGCCACCAGCCTGGACATGCTAACCTACGAG. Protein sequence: CATSLDMLTYE. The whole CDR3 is CATSLDMLTYEQYF.

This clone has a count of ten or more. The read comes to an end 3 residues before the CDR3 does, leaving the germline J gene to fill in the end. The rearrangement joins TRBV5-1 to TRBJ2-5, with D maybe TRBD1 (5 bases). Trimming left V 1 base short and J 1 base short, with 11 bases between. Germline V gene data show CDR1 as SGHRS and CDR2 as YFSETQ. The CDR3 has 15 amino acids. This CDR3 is CASSLLTGSQETQYF. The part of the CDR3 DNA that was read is TGCGCCAGCAGCTTGTTAACAGGTAGCCAAGAGACC.

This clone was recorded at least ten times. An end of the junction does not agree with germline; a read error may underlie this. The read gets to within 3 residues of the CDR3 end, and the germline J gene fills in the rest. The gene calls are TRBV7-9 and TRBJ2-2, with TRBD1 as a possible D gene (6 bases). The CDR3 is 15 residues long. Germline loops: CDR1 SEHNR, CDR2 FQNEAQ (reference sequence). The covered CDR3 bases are TGTGCCAGCAGCTTAGCTACAGGGAACCCCGGGGAG. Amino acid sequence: CASSLATGNPGE. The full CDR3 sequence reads CASSLATGNPGELFF.

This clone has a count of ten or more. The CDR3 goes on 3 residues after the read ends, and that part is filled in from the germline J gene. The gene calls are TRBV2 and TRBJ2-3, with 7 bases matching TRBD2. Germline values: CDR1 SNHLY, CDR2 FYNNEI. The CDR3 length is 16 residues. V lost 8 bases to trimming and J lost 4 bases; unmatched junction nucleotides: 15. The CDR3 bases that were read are TGTGCCAGCCATACCACAGCGGGGCACCCACCAGATACG. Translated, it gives CASHTTAGHPPDT. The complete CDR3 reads CASHTTAGHPPDTQYF.